This T cell receptor beta chain came from a study of cytomegalovirus exposure and HLA in healthy donors. PCR used 60 Vbeta primers and 13 Jbeta primers. TCRdb keeps only in-frame clones here, not all; method: immunoSEQ multiplex PCR. Among roughly 200,000 clones listed, nearly 80% were seen once. The CDR3 totals 14 residues. Germline V CDR1 and CDR2: MDHEN, SYDVKM. J lost 5 bases, V lost 3 bases, and 4 bases had no gene match. Source material: PBMCs. The TCR comes from a female donor in good health and CMV-seronegative. The chain recombines TRBV28 with TRBJ1-5; TRBD1 matches at 7 bases. CDR3 in amino acids: CASSFLTGHQPQHF. In DNA, the CDR3 is TGTGCCAGCAGTTTTTTGACAGGGCATCAGCCCCAGCATTTT. The variable domain in full, with the rest retrieved from reference TRBV28 and TRBJ1-5, is DVKVTQSSRYLVKRTGEKVFLECVQDMDHENMFWYRQDPGLGLRLIYFSYDVKMKEKGDIPEGYSVSREKKERFSLILESASTNQTSMYLCASSFLTGHQPQHFGDGTRLSIL.